The 27 T cell receptor beta chains listed next were all sequenced from one sample in a study of blood T cell repertoires in COVID-19. Assay used: immunoSEQ multiplex PCR; TCRdb lists only in-frame clones, some missing. The sample gives 200,000 to 250,000 clones, around 89% of which show up once; approximately 2.4% is in the top ten. The sample taken for sequencing was peripheral blood. The receptors originated from a man aged 30 to 39 with COVID-19, enrolled during active disease.

This chain joins TRBV6-5 and TRBJ1-1; D might be TRBD1 (6 bases). The germline CDR1 and CDR2 sequences are MNHEY and SVGAGI. V was trimmed by 2 bases and J by 1 base, leaving 8 bases between them. This CDR3 has 14 amino acids. The CDR3 DNA follows: TGTGCCAGCAGTTACGGGGGCAGGAACACTGAAGCTTTCTTT. It is translated as CASSYGGRNTEAFF.

V and J are TRBV27 and TRBJ2-7, with D perhaps TRBD1 (6 bases). V lost 8 bases and J lost 0, with 14 bases in between. Germline V gene data show CDR1 as MNHEY and CDR2 as SMNVEV (reference sequence). CDR3 length: 14 amino acids. CDR3 DNA: TGTGCCAGCTTAAAACACAGGGACTCCTACGAGCAGTACTTC. Amino acids: CASLKHRDSYEQYF.

The rearrangement uses TRBV7-8 and TRBJ2-7; TRBD2 matches at 11 bases. V trimming: 3 bases; J trimming: 6 bases; junction bases outside the gene matches: 4. Germline V gene data show CDR1 as SGHVS and CDR2 as FQNEAQ. The length of the CDR3 is 14 residues. Here the CDR3 DNA reads TGTGCCAGCAGCTTTAGGCTAGCGGGAGGCGAGCAGTACTTC. Residues: CASSFRLAGGEQYF. The full variable domain, completed using reference TRBV7-8 and TRBJ2-7, is GAGVSQSPRYKVAKRGQDVALRCDPISGHVSLFWYQQALGQGPEFLTYFQNEAQLDKSGLPSDRFFAERPEGSVSTLKIQRTQQEDSAVYLCASSFRLAGGEQYFGPGTRLTVT.

This CDR3 is CASSPDYNNEQFF. The DNA of the CDR3 is TGTGCCAGCAGTCCGGACTACAACAATGAGCAGTTCTTC. The genes are TRBV7-3 and TRBJ2-1; the D gene is possibly TRBD2 (6 bases). The CDR3 is 13 residues long. The V and J ends lost 6 bases and 5 bases respectively, with 11 bases between them. Germline V gene sequence: CDR1 SGHTA, CDR2 FQGTGA.

The rearrangement joins TRBV7-9 to TRBJ2-3, with D perhaps matching TRBD2 (6 bases). The CDR3 is made up of 15 amino acids. Germline V gene sequence: CDR1 SEHNR, CDR2 FQNEAQ (reference sequence). The germline V and J ends were trimmed by 1 base and 2 bases, with 10 bases remaining between them. CDR3 coding DNA: TGTGCCAGCAGCTTAGGTGCGGGGAACACAGATACGCAGTATTTT. It translates to CASSLGAGNTDTQYF. Drawing the rest from reference TRBV7-9 and TRBJ2-3, the complete variable domain is DTGVSQNPRHKITKRGQNVTFRCDPISEHNRLYWYRQTLGQGPEFLTYFQNEAQLEKSRLLSDRFSAERPKGSFSTLEIQRTEQGDSAMYLCASSLGAGNTDTQYFGPGTRLTVL.

The V gene is TRBV10-3, the J gene TRBJ2-3; 8 nucleotides match TRBD2. This CDR3 comprises 15 residues. Per the germline V gene, CDR1 is ENHRY and CDR2 is SYGVKD. The trim removed 4 bases at V and 2 bases at J, leaving 5 bases unmatched. The CDR3 sequence is CAISAGTRITDTQYF. CDR3 nucleotides: TGTGCCATCAGTGCCGGGACTAGGATCACAGATACGCAGTATTTT.

V is TRBV9 and J is TRBJ2-1; D may be TRBD2 (6 bases). This CDR3 has 14 amino acids. Germline V gene sequence: CDR1 SGDLS, CDR2 YYNGEE. With 4 bases removed from V and 2 bases from J, the gap between germline ends came to 10 bases. Here the CDR3 DNA reads TGTGCCAGCAGCCCCCGCGGGGCCTACAATGAGCAGTTCTTC. As protein: CASSPRGAYNEQFF.

The rearrangement links TRBV7-2 to TRBJ1-1, with D unclear. This CDR3 is 14 amino acids long. Trimming cost V 6 bases and J 0 bases, with 11 bases left between them. Germline CDR1 reads SGHTA; CDR2 reads FQGNSA. In nucleotides, the CDR3 is TGTGCCAGCAGTTTCCTTCGTTTGAACACTGAAGCTTTCTTT. Translating it yields CASSFLRLNTEAFF.

V is TRBV29-1 and J is TRBJ1-4, with 10 bases identical to TRBD1. V lost 7 bases to trimming and J lost 7 bases; unmatched junction nucleotides: 9. Germline CDR1 and CDR2: SQVTM and ANQGSEA. The CDR3 consists of 14 residues. The CDR3 region is CSGTTGGEGEKLFF. In DNA, the CDR3 is TGCAGCGGTACGACAGGGGGCGAGGGTGAAAAACTGTTTTTT.

The chain couples TRBV2 to TRBJ2-7; D is possibly TRBD1 (6 bases). From germline, CDR1 is SNHLY and CDR2 FYNNEI. Trimming took off 5 bases at V and 3 bases at J, with 8 bases between the two ends. This CDR3 spans 12 amino acids. The CDR3 region is CASSSDSYEQYF. CDR3 coding DNA: TGTGCCAGCAGTTCGGACAGCTACGAGCAGTACTTC.

The chain uses TRBV23-1 and TRBJ1-1, with 9 bases lining up with TRBD1. TRBV23-1 is an ORF, with its function uncertain. V shed 6 bases, J shed 3 bases, and the junction held 5 bases outside the gene matches. The length of the CDR3 is 14 residues. The chain's CDR3 is CASSLDRGDTEAFF. CDR3 in DNA: TGCGCCAGCAGCCTCGACAGGGGGGACACTGAAGCTTTCTTT.

This clone was seen more than once but under ten times. The chain couples TRBV9 to TRBJ1-2; D gene uncertain. Germline V lookup: CDR1 SGDLS, CDR2 YYNGEE. The CDR3 is 14 residues long. Trimming stripped 0 bases from V and 3 bases from J, with 9 bases between. The CDR3 DNA is TGTGCCAGCAGCGTAGGAACAGCCGACTATGGCTACACCTTC. It is translated as CASSVGTADYGYTF.

This chain connects TRBV5-1 to TRBJ1-1; D gene unclear. V lost 5 bases and J 0 bases, leaving 11 bases between the germline ends. This CDR3 region has 14 residues. The germline V gene has CDR1 SGHRS and CDR2 YFSETQ. The CDR3 nucleotides read TGCGCCAGCAGTAAAGACACAATGAACACTGAAGCTTTCTTT. It is translated as CASSKDTMNTEAFF.

With respect to this clone: The same CDR3 also results from other DNA sequences found in this sample. DNA of the CDR3: TGTGCCAGTAGAGGGACAGGCCGGGATACGCAGTATTTT. It translates to CASRGTGRDTQYF. V gene TRBV19 combines with J gene TRBJ2-3; 8 bases line up with TRBD1. The CDR3 sequence is 13 residues long. Unmatched junction bases numbered 5, after V lost 6 bases and J lost 6 bases. CDR1 is LNHDA and CDR2 is SQIVND in the germline V gene (reference sequence). The variable domain in full, with the rest retrieved from reference TRBV19 and TRBJ2-3, is DGGITQSPKYLFRKEGQNVTLSCEQNLNHDAMYWYRQDPGQGLRLIYYSQIVNDFQKGDIAEGYSVSREKKESFPLTVTSAQKNPTAFYLCASRGTGRDTQYFGPGTRLTVL.

The J gene is TRBJ1-2, the V gene TRBV4-2; D possibly corresponds to TRBD1 (5 bases). Trimming took off 1 base at V and 4 bases at J, with 10 bases between the two ends. The V gene's germline CDR1 is LGHNA and CDR2 YNFKEQ. The CDR3 covers 14 residues. CDR3 coding DNA: TGTGCCAGCAGCCAAGTGTCAGGGCTCTATGGCTACACCTTC. Its protein is CASSQVSGLYGYTF.

Comment on this clone: Germline and junction disagree at one end, which may indicate a read error. This sequence joins TRBV19 and TRBJ1-3; D gene ambiguous. This CDR3 has 16 residues. Germline V gene data show CDR1 as LNHDA and CDR2 as SQIVND (reference sequence). CDR3 sequence reads: CASSLDGLRSGNTIYF. The CDR3 DNA reads TGTGCCAGTAGTCTAGACGGGTTACGCTCTGGAAACACCATATATTTT.

This clone is a singleton in its sample. The V and J genes are TRBV19 and TRBJ1-5, with 7 bases identical to TRBD1. There are 16 residues in the CDR3. Germline lookup yields CDR1 LNHDA and CDR2 SQIVND (reference sequence). Germline trimming cut 3 bases from V and 3 bases from J; bases unmatched to any gene: 8. The CDR3 reads CASSMAYRGANQPQHF. CDR3 nucleotide sequence: TGTGCCAGTAGTATGGCGTACAGGGGCGCCAATCAGCCCCAGCATTTT. Drawing the rest from reference TRBV19 and TRBJ1-5, the complete variable domain is DGGITQSPKYLFRKEGQNVTLSCEQNLNHDAMYWYRQDPGQGLRLIYYSQIVNDFQKGDIAEGYSVSREKKESFPLTVTSAQKNPTAFYLCASSMAYRGANQPQHFGDGTRLSIL.

This chain uses TRBV9 with TRBJ2-2; TRBD2 might be the D (5 bases). CDR1 is SGDLS, CDR2 YYNGEE, per germline. V was shortened by 0 bases and J by 0 bases, with 12 bases between the two germline ends. CDR3 size: 17 residues. CDR3 coding DNA: TGTGCCAGCAGCGTAGGGGAGAGGGCAGCGAACACCGGGGAGCTGTTTTTT. Translation gives CASSVGERAANTGELFF.

The chain links TRBV5-1 to TRBJ1-2, with 8 bases that match TRBD1. Germline loops: CDR1 SGHRS, CDR2 YFSETQ. V lost 3 bases and J lost 4; bases outside the gene matches: 5. This CDR3 spans 14 amino acids. The CDR3 loop reads CASSSQGAGYGYTF. CDR3 DNA: TGCGCCAGCAGCTCCCAGGGGGCCGGCTATGGCTACACCTTC.

This rearrangement joins TRBV6-6 to TRBJ2-7; tentative D call: TRBD1 (5 bases). Germline V gene data show CDR1 as MNHNY and CDR2 as SVGAGI (reference sequence). This CDR3 is built from 15 residues. The V gene lost 6 bases and the J gene lost 3 bases, with 18 bases spanning the gap. In DNA form, the CDR3 reads TGTGCCAGCAGATTACTCGGACATCCTGACTACGAGCAGTACTTC. Protein: CASRLLGHPDYEQYF.

The gene calls are TRBV7-9 and TRBJ2-7, with D perhaps TRBD1 (6 bases). Germline CDR1 and CDR2: SEHNR and FQNEAQ (reference sequence). Trimming stripped 7 bases from V and 7 bases from J, with 26 bases between. The CDR3 runs to 16 residues. The CDR3 nucleotides are TGTGCCAGCACCGAAGGGGCAGGAAGGGGGTCGAGAGAGCAGTACTTC. Protein: CASTEGAGRGSREQYF. Full variable domain (remainder filled in from reference TRBV7-9 and TRBJ2-7): DTGVSQNPRHKITKRGQNVTFRCDPISEHNRLYWYRQTLGQGPEFLTYFQNEAQLEKSRLLSDRFSAERPKGSFSTLEIQRTEQGDSAMYLCASTEGAGRGSREQYFGPGTRLTVT.

The chain is built from TRBV29-1 and TRBJ1-2; 7 bases line up with TRBD1. V was pared by 3 bases and J by 7 bases, with 11 bases of the junction left unmatched. This CDR3 contains 14 residues. CDR1 SQVTM and CDR2 ANQGSEA come from the germline V gene. As DNA, the CDR3 is TGCAGCGTTGAGGCCGCAGGGGGGCGAGGTGGCTACACCTTC. This encodes CSVEAAGGRGGYTF.

This clone occurred once. The chain is built from TRBV5-4 and TRBJ2-2, with TRBD2 as a possible D gene (7 bases). The CDR3 length is 15 residues. Trimming left V 4 bases short and J 3 bases short, with 13 bases between. Germline V gene sequence: CDR1 SGHNT, CDR2 YYREEE (reference sequence). The CDR3 is CASSRKGGDTGELFF. CDR3 nucleotide sequence: TGTGCCAGCAGCCGGAAGGGGGGGGACACCGGGGAGCTGTTTTTT.

CDR3 DNA sequence: TGTGCCAGCAGCTTGGTAGGACTTTCAACCTTCGAGCAGTACTTC. The encoded protein is CASSLVGLSTFEQYF. This rearrangement joins TRBV5-4 to TRBJ2-7; D possibly corresponds to TRBD2 (5 bases). Trimming cost V 0 bases and J 6 bases, with 16 bases left between them. The CDR3 covers 15 residues. In germline, CDR1 is SGHNT, CDR2 YYREEE (reference sequence).

This chain joins TRBV5-6 and TRBJ2-6, with 7 bases matching TRBD1. Germline V CDR1 and CDR2: SGHDT, YYEEEE. J lost 0 bases, V lost 5 bases, and 5 bases had no gene match. The CDR3 has 16 residues. This CDR3 is CASRRQGGSGANVLTF. DNA for the CDR3: TGTGCCAGCAGGCGACAGGGCGGCTCTGGGGCCAACGTCCTGACTTTC.

The chain couples TRBV27 to TRBJ2-7, with TRBD1 identical over 11 bases. V shed 1 base, J shed 2 bases, and the junction held 1 base outside the gene matches. This CDR3 contains 15 residues. Looked up from germline, CDR1 is MNHEY and CDR2 is SMNVEV (reference sequence). DNA for the CDR3: TGTGCCAGCAGTTTATTGGGACAGGGGGCCTACGAGCAGTACTTC. Translated: CASSLLGQGAYEQYF.

The rearrangement joins TRBV11-3 to TRBJ2-1; 8 positions agree with TRBD2. The CDR3 consists of 15 residues. V trimming: 5 bases; J trimming: 0 bases; junction bases outside the gene matches: 3. Germline CDR1 is SGHNT and CDR2 is YENEEA. CDR3 sequence (DNA): TGTGCCAGCAGCCTCAGCGGGGGCTCCTACAATGAGCAGTTCTTC. It translates to CASSLSGGSYNEQFF.